This record concerns one TCR beta chain sequence. Per the study methods: Estimated nucleated cell counts came from reference gene primer amplification. This table comes from immunoSEQ multiplex PCR, and its TCRdb copy is limited to in-frame clones, with some not included. V and J calls plus clone size are reproduced from that table; the DNA served to infer D and trimming. This table has about 34,000 clones, 90% appearing once. V lost 3 bases and J lost 7, with 14 bases in between. Germline CDR1 and CDR2: SGHRS and YFSETQ. There are 14 residues in the CDR3. This sample was included in a study of blood T cell repertoires in COVID-19. Study summary: Specimens from acute and convalescent COVID-19 originated in the United States, Italy and Spain.

Sequencing was performed on peripheral blood. The TCR comes from a man older than 75 with acute or convalescent COVID-19. The chain couples TRBV5-1 to TRBJ1-3; no clear D gene. CDR3 amino acids: CASSSGPSGNTIYF. CDR3 nucleotides: TGCGCCAGCAGCTCCGGCCCCAGCGGGAACACCATATATTTT.